This T cell receptor (beta chain) was obtained from a study of CD8+CD57+ T cells in acquired aplastic anemia. Ten or more counts support this clonotype. What it recognizes is unknown. Profiling that covered TCR beta VDJ and CDR3 relied on genomic DNA as its template. Each CDR3 protein is one row after TCRdb ran MiXCR on the reads. The sample includes some 220,000 distinct CDR3 sequences, almost 35% seen only once; the top ten take 1% to 1.3%. J lost 3 bases, V lost 5 bases, and 3 bases had no gene match. CDR3 length equals 15 residues. Germline V gene data show CDR1 as SNHLY and CDR2 as FYNNEI. Study-wide results and caveats: Between patients and controls, about 31 CD8+ CDR3 sequences were found in common.

This clonotype originated in a human donor in good health, serving as a control. This chain uses TRBV2 with TRBJ2-3, with 12 bases lining up with TRBD2. The material sequenced was sorted CD4+, CD8+, or CD8+CD57+ T cells (not recorded which) from PBMCs. CDR3: CASSLGLAGTDTQYF. DNA of the CDR3: TGTGCCAGCAGTCTTGGACTAGCGGGGACAGATACGCAGTATTTT.